The present T cell receptor (beta chain) was sequenced within a study of CD8 T cells in ankylosing spondylitis. This clonotype was detected ten times or more. TCRdb redid the calling of the 5' RACE reads with MiXCR, one entry per CDR3 protein. The sample includes around 150,000 distinct CDR3 sequences, around a tenth of them seen just once. The V gene lost 7 bases and the J gene lost 0 bases, with 13 bases spanning the gap. The CDR3 runs to 16 residues. Germline V lookup: CDR1 SNHLY, CDR2 FYNNEI. What was sequenced was blood, either unsorted or a sorted T cell fraction (not recorded which). The chain carries TRBV2 and TRBJ1-6; D remains unclear. The clonotype was recovered from a male donor with ankylosing spondylitis or in good health (not recorded which). Written as DNA, the CDR3 is TGTGCCAGCACCTTCGGCGGGAGCTCCTATAATTCACCCCTCCACTTT. Translating gives CASTFGGSSYNSPLHF.